One T cell receptor beta chain is described in this entry. Per the germline V gene, CDR1 is LNHDA and CDR2 is SQIVND (reference sequence). The V end was cut by 7 bases, the J end by 2 bases, with 12 bases between. The CDR3 is 14 residues long. The data derive from a study of technical replicates of blood from a few donors. The protocol was immunoSEQ multiplex PCR, while the TCRdb copy is restricted to in-frame clones and leaves out a portion. The top ten clones hold 3% to 5% of a sample with just under 60,000 clones, roughly 91% of them seen once. This receptor was taken from a human donor in good health. Some clones in this sample may be carry-over from other donors' samples. The source material was PBMCs. The rearrangement links TRBV19 to TRBJ2-1; possible D gene TRBD2, 6 bases. The CDR3 DNA sequence: TGTGCCAGTAATCCGGGAGTTACCTACAATGAGCAGTTCTTC. Its translation is CASNPGVTYNEQFF.